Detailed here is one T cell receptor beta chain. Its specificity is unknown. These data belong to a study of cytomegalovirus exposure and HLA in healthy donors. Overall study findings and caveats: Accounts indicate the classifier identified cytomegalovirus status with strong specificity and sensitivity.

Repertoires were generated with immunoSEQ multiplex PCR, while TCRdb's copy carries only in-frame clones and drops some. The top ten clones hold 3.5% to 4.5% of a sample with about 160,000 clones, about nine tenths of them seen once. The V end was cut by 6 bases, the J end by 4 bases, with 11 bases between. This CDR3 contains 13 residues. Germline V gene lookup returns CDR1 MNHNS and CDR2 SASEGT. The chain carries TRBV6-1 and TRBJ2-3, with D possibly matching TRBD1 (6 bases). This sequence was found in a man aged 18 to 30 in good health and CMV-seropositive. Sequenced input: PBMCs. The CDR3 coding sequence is TGTGCCAGCAGGACAGGCGGATCAGATACGCAGTATTTT. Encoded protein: CASRTGGSDTQYF.